The 31 T cell receptor beta chains below were found in one sample sequenced in a study of T cells after yellow fever vaccination. TCRdb passed the 5' RACE reads through MiXCR, listing each CDR3 protein once. In the table there are fewer than 400,000 distinct CDR3 sequences, about 10% of which are singletons. The sample was CD4+ T cells sorted from PBMCs, taken 45 days after the yellow fever booster vaccination. Source of these receptors: a young man who received the YFV17D yellow fever vaccine.

This clonotype was counted at least ten times. The chain couples TRBV5-1 to TRBJ2-7, with 10 bases aligning to TRBD1. The CDR3 loop spans 15 amino acids. The trim removed 9 bases at V and 5 bases at J, leaving 14 bases unmatched. CDR1 and CDR2 (germline): SGHRS, YFSETQ. This CDR3 is CANRPPRQGADEQYF. The CDR3 nucleotides read TGCGCCAACCGCCCCCCGAGACAGGGGGCCGACGAGCAGTACTTC.

This clonotype was seen at least ten times. This chain joins TRBV11-2 and TRBJ2-2; D remains ambiguous. CDR1 and CDR2 from the germline V gene are SGHAT and FQNNGV. V was pared by 2 bases and J by 3 bases, with 7 bases between. The CDR3 is 14 amino acids. The CDR3 DNA follows: TGTGCCAGCAGCTTATCCAGGCACACCGGGGAGCTGTTTTTT. It yields the protein CASSLSRHTGELFF.

The gene calls are TRBV27 and TRBJ2-5; D not resolved. The CDR3 loop spans 14 amino acids. Germline lookup yields CDR1 MNHEY and CDR2 SMNVEV (reference sequence). V was pared by 6 bases and J by 9 bases, with 20 bases between. The CDR3 region has the DNA TGTGCCAGCAGCCGCGCCGCCCCCCCCACGGCCCAGTACTTC. Its protein is CASSRAAPPTAQYF.

This clonotype was counted only a few times. This chain links TRBV6-1 with TRBJ2-7; the match to TRBD1 covers 12 bases. Trimming removed 9 bases from V and 3 bases from J; junction bases left unmatched: 6. The CDR3 consists of 14 residues. Germline CDR1 is MNHNS and CDR2 is SASEGT. CDR3 coding DNA: TGTGCCAGTGAGCGGGACAGGGGGCTCTACGAGCAGTACGTC. Encoded protein: CASERDRGLYEQYV.

This clonotype appeared many times. The junction shows a germline mismatch at one end, possibly a read error. CDR3 loop: CASREDGHSTEAFF. The CDR3 nucleotides read TGTGCCAGCCGTGAGGACGGACACAGCACTGAAGCTTTCTTT. The V call is TRBV2, the J call TRBJ1-1; possible D gene TRBD1, 5 bases. This CDR3 is built from 14 residues. CDR1 and CDR2 from the germline V gene are SNHLY and FYNNEI.

The chain recombines TRBV6-2 or TRBV6-3 with TRBJ2-3; D gene unclear. This CDR3 comprises 15 residues. Germline V gene sequence: CDR1 MNHEY, CDR2 SVGEGT. The V end lost 7 bases, the J end lost 2 bases, and 16 bases lay between the germline ends. Written as DNA, the CDR3 is TGTGCCAGCACTCTCTCGATTGATTACACAGATACGCAGTATTTT. Protein product: CASTLSIDYTDTQYF.

The gene calls are TRBV20-1 and TRBJ2-7; no clear D. Trimming shortened V by 7 bases and J by 1 base, and 14 bases separated the two germline ends. The CDR3 totals 13 residues. Germline V gene data show CDR1 as DFQATT and CDR2 as SNEGSKA (reference sequence). The CDR3 DNA follows: TGCAGTGTTCTCGGGCAGACGTCCTACGAGCAGTACGTC. Protein product: CSVLGQTSYEQYV.

This clonotype occurred many times. The chain is built from TRBV4-3 and TRBJ2-2, with 10 bases lining up with TRBD1. Losses at the gene ends were 3 bases for V and 6 bases for J; bases not matched to a gene: 16. The length of the CDR3 is 19 residues. Germline-derived CDR1 and CDR2 are LGHNA and YSLEER. The CDR3 spells CASSQYPGQGFNYAGELFF. The DNA for the CDR3 is TGCGCCAGCAGCCAGTATCCGGGACAGGGGTTTAATTACGCCGGGGAGCTGTTTTTT.

There are many counts of this clonotype. V and J are TRBV18 and TRBJ2-1; 8 bases fit TRBD1. The ends lost 3 bases at V and 4 bases at J; junction bases unmatched: 2. The CDR3 sequence is 14 residues long. Germline CDR1 reads KGHSH; CDR2 reads LQKENI. The CDR3 nucleotides read TGTGCCAGCTCACCGCAGGGGGCATACAATGAGCAGTTCTTC. Amino acids: CASSPQGAYNEQFF.

V usage is TRBV7-2 and J usage is TRBJ2-1; 11 nucleotides align to TRBD2. V was clipped by 5 bases and J by 9 bases; unmatched bases: 9. Germline assignment: CDR1 SGHTA and CDR2 FQGNSA. The CDR3 consists of 15 residues. CDR3 in amino acids: CASSRTSGWLGEQFF. DNA of the CDR3: TGTGCCAGCAGCAGGACTAGCGGGTGGCTGGGTGAGCAGTTCTTC.

The V gene is TRBV12-3 or TRBV12-4, the J gene TRBJ2-3; TRBD2 agrees at 12 bases. Trimming took 6 bases from V and 4 from J; bases not matched to a gene: 2. The CDR3 contains 14 residues. The CDR3 DNA reads as TGTGCCAGCAGGCGACTAGCGGGGGCAGATACGCAGTATTTT. This encodes CASRRLAGADTQYF.

The chain has TRBV3-1 and TRBJ2-3, with D uncertain. Trimming shortened V by 2 bases and J by 1 base, and 16 bases separated the two germline ends. CDR3 length equals 17 residues. Germline values: CDR1 LGHDT, CDR2 YNNKEL (reference sequence). This CDR3 reads CASSQNNPTARTDTQYF. For the CDR3, the DNA is TGTGCCAGCAGCCAAAACAACCCGACGGCACGCACAGATACGCAGTATTTT.

This clonotype occurred a few times. The chain combines TRBV9 with TRBJ1-2, with a tentative D call TRBD1 (6 bases). The CDR3 is 14 amino acids. V was trimmed by 2 bases and J by 4 bases, leaving 12 bases between them. Germline lookup yields CDR1 SGDLS and CDR2 YYNGEE. The chain's CDR3 is CASSVSGGPYGYTF. As DNA, the CDR3 is TGTGCCAGCAGCGTCTCTGGGGGCCCCTATGGCTACACCTTC.

Only a few counts were recorded for this clonotype. The chain uses TRBV5-1 and TRBJ1-2; possibly TRBD1 for D (5 bases). Trimming stripped 5 bases from V and 2 bases from J, with 16 bases between. This CDR3 is 15 amino acids long. Per germline, CDR1 SGHRS and CDR2 YFSETQ. The DNA for the CDR3 is TGCGCCAGCAGGCTAGCCCGCCCAGGGAACTATGGCTACACCTTC. The encoded protein is CASRLARPGNYGYTF.

Regarding this clonotype: At one of its ends the junction is not consistent with the germline gene, which may arise from a read error. This chain links TRBV28 with TRBJ2-3; TRBD2 is a possible D gene (5 bases). Germline values: CDR1 MDHEN, CDR2 SYDVKM. There are 11 residues in the CDR3. The CDR3 coding sequence is TGTGCCAGCAGTTTTTGGACTCAGAGTAATTTT. Translated, it gives CASSFWTQSNF.

This clonotype was recorded a few times. The V gene is TRBV4-1, the J gene TRBJ2-6; maybe TRBD1 (5 bases). V was cut by 2 bases and J by 0 bases, with 11 bases left in between. This CDR3 is 17 amino acids long. The germline V gene has CDR1 MGHRA and CDR2 YSYEKL. CDR3 residues: CASSQRDRTSGANVLTF. CDR3 in DNA: TGCGCCAGCAGCCAACGCGACAGAACCTCTGGGGCCAACGTCCTGACTTTC.

The chain has TRBV7-9 and TRBJ1-3; 7 nucleotides align to TRBD1. Germline V gene sequence: CDR1 SEHNR, CDR2 FQNEAQ (reference sequence). The CDR3 consists of 15 residues. The V segment lost 5 bases and the J segment 0 bases; nucleotides outside the gene matches: 4. The DNA for the CDR3 is TGTGCCAGCAGCCTGCAGGGGGACTCTGGAAACACCATATATTTT. Protein sequence: CASSLQGDSGNTIYF.

This chain joins TRBV20-1 and TRBJ2-1; TRBD1 agrees at 8 bases. Germline assignment: CDR1 DFQATT and CDR2 SNEGSKA (reference sequence). The CDR3 runs to 13 residues. Germline trimming cut 5 bases from V and 5 bases from J; bases unmatched to any gene: 5. Here the CDR3 reads CSADRGGDNEQFF. The DNA for the CDR3 is TGCAGTGCTGACAGGGGTGGGGACAATGAGCAGTTCTTC.

This chain joins TRBV25-1 and TRBJ2-4; 7 bases are a match to TRBD1. The germline V gene has CDR1 MGHDK and CDR2 SYGVNS. Trimming at V came to 2 bases and at J to 6 bases, leaving 7 bases not matched to a gene. The CDR3 covers 15 residues. For the CDR3, the DNA is TGTGCCAGCAGTGAACCCGGGACAGTCGGAAACATTCAGTACTTC. This sequence encodes CASSEPGTVGNIQYF.

In this sample, this clonotype turned up a few times. The chain employs TRBV6-2 or TRBV6-3 and TRBJ2-5; perhaps TRBD1 as D (5 bases). Trimming stripped 2 bases from V and 0 bases from J, with 13 bases between. The germline V gene encodes CDR1 MNHEY and CDR2 SVGEGT. The CDR3 is 16 amino acids. Here the CDR3 reads CASSYPTGRNQETQYF. CDR3 DNA: TGTGCCAGCAGTTACCCTACAGGTCGGAACCAAGAGACCCAGTACTTC.

The rearrangement joins TRBV12-3 or TRBV12-4 to TRBJ2-5; D unclear. Trimming removed 8 bases from V and 7 bases from J, with 14 bases in between. There are 12 residues in the CDR3. This CDR3 reads CASGLISGTQYF. As DNA, the CDR3 is TGTGCCAGCGGGCTCATCTCCGGGACCCAGTACTTC.

V gene TRBV10-3 combines with J gene TRBJ1-1; a weak D match, TRBD1 (6 bases). Germline lookup yields CDR1 ENHRY and CDR2 SYGVKD. Between the trimmed V and J ends, which lost 3 bases and 6 bases, there was a span of 14 bases. The CDR3 sequence is 14 residues long. The CDR3 sequence: CAISEDPRGSEAFF. The CDR3 DNA reads TGTGCCATCAGTGAAGACCCCAGGGGCTCTGAAGCTTTCTTT.

In its sample, this clonotype was seen a few times. The V gene is TRBV7-9, the J gene TRBJ1-6; TRBD1 is a possible D gene (5 bases). The CDR3 runs to 13 residues. The germline gives CDR1 SEHNR, CDR2 FQNEAQ (reference sequence). Trimming removed 4 bases from V and 10 bases from J, with 11 bases in between. CDR3: CASSYGAGSPLHF. In DNA form, the CDR3 reads TGTGCCAGCAGCTATGGGGCGGGATCACCCCTCCACTTT.

The table lists this clonotype with a few counts. V and J are TRBV7-9 and TRBJ1-4, with a tentative D call TRBD1 (6 bases). Deletions cut 5 bases from V and 2 bases from J, with 15 bases between. This CDR3 spans 16 amino acids. From germline, CDR1 is SEHNR and CDR2 FQNEAQ (reference sequence). Written as DNA, the CDR3 is TGTGCCAGCAGCACCGGCCTGACAGGCACTAATGAAAAACTGTTTTTT. Translated, it gives CASSTGLTGTNEKLFF.

The gene calls are TRBV5-1 and TRBJ2-5; a possible D gene is TRBD1 (6 bases). This CDR3 has 16 amino acids. V gave up 3 bases and J gave up 2 bases, with 17 bases separating them. The germline CDR1 and CDR2 sequences are SGHRS and YFSETQ. This CDR3 is CASSYPGWGPQETQYF. The DNA of the CDR3 is TGCGCCAGCAGCTACCCTGGTTGGGGGCCACAAGAGACCCAGTACTTC. Full variable domain (remainder filled in from reference TRBV5-1 and TRBJ2-5): KAGVTQTPRYLIKTRGQQVTLSCSPISGHRSVSWYQQTPGQGLQFLFEYFSETQRNKGNFPGRFSGRQFSNSRSEMNVSTLELGDSALYLCASSYPGWGPQETQYFGPGTRLLVL.

This clonotype was picked up a small number of times. This rearrangement joins TRBV11-3 to TRBJ2-2, with 7 bases fitting TRBD1. The CDR3 contains 16 residues. Germline V gene sequence: CDR1 SGHNT, CDR2 YENEEA. J lost 6 bases, V lost 1 base, and 8 bases had no gene match. CDR3 in amino acids: CASSLGPERGPGELFF. In DNA, the CDR3 is TGTGCCAGCAGCTTAGGCCCTGAAAGGGGGCCCGGGGAGCTGTTTTTT.

The gene calls are TRBV10-3 and TRBJ2-7, with a tentative D call TRBD1 (5 bases). The germline V gene encodes CDR1 ENHRY and CDR2 SYGVKD. V lost 0 bases, J lost 5 bases, and 11 bases lay in between. The CDR3 runs 14 residues. For the CDR3, the DNA is TGTGCCATCAGTGAGTCGTGGGGCTACCACGAGCAGTACGTC. Translation gives CAISESWGYHEQYV.

CDR3 DNA: TGTGCCAGCAGTGATTTCGGGACAGGGGGCTACGAGCAGTACTTC. Translated, it gives CASSDFGTGGYEQYF. J is TRBJ2-7 and V is TRBV6-2 or TRBV6-3; 11 bases map to TRBD1. The CDR3 sequence is 15 residues long. The germline CDR1 and CDR2 sequences are MNHEY and SVGEGT. V trimming: 5 bases; J trimming: 3 bases; junction bases outside the gene matches: 6.

This clonotype has just a few counts. The chain has TRBV6-1 and TRBJ2-2; D might be TRBD2 (5 bases). Germline lookup yields CDR1 MNHNS and CDR2 SASEGT. CDR3 length equals 13 residues. Trimming cost V 11 bases and J 8 bases, with 18 bases left between them. The CDR3 protein is CAASDVGKGELFF. The CDR3 DNA follows: TGTGCCGCCTCGGACGTCGGGAAGGGGGAGCTGTTTTTT.

The sample holds a few counts of this clonotype. V is TRBV7-3 and J is TRBJ1-6; a possible D gene is TRBD1 (5 bases). Germline V gives CDR1 SGHTA, CDR2 FQGTGA. The V and J ends lost 4 bases and 14 bases respectively, with 18 bases between them. There are 14 residues in the CDR3. The CDR3 here is CASSWGSRSSTLHF. The DNA of the CDR3 is TGTGCCAGCAGCTGGGGCAGTCGCAGTTCGACCCTCCACTTT.

This chain connects TRBV6-5 to TRBJ2-7; D gene uncertain. Germline V gene lookup returns CDR1 MNHEY and CDR2 SVGAGI. The CDR3 loop spans 18 amino acids. Trimming took off 2 bases at V and 5 bases at J, with 25 bases between the two ends. The CDR3 bases are TGTGCCAGCAGTTACCGGCGTGTGGGAACCCCTGGTCGGGACGAGCAGTACTTC. Translated: CASSYRRVGTPGRDEQYF.